The following is a T cell receptor (beta chain) sequence with its context. The antigen is not known. Reverse transcribing all isolated RNA meant expressed TCRB transcripts were sequenced. TCRdb keeps only in-frame clones here, not all; method: immunoSEQ multiplex PCR. There are roughly 310,000 clones in the sample; 9.5% to 12% occur only once, and around 0.015% lies in the top ten. These data originate in a study of beta chain features in type 1 diabetes. General observations from the study: Sampled from patients, naive, central memory and Treg TCRB repertoires appeared more similar than those sampled from healthy donors.

Sorted CD4+ subsets: naive, central memory, regulatory, stem cell-like memory (CD45RO/CCR7/CD25/CD127/CD95/CD27 panel). V lost 1 base, J lost 1 base, and 10 bases lay in between. Germline V gene lookup returns CDR1 SGHTA and CDR2 FQGTGA. The CDR3 contains 15 residues. The source material was naive CD4+ T cells from blood. The TCR was taken from a woman aged 25 to 39 in good health. The chain carries TRBV7-3 and TRBJ2-5, with D perhaps matching TRBD1 (5 bases). The CDR3 region is CASSLRGRSQETQYF. DNA of the CDR3: TGTGCCAGCAGCTTAAGGGGCCGGAGCCAAGAGACCCAGTACTTC.